A selection of T cell receptor beta chains follows, all from one sample in a study of human T cells and chemical hapten exposure. A single record per CDR3 protein comes from TCRdb applying MiXCR to the RACE reads. The data show 49,000 or so distinct CDR3 sequences, with 4.4% seen just once and around 5.8% held by the top ten. The sample comprised whole blood. These receptors all stem from a human donor in good health. Some clones in this sample may be carry-over from other donors' samples. Each CDR3 is given with its conserved first and last residue. The D gene is left open where the match is weak. Not all rows give a size; the values are once, few, many and, for expanded clones, a class.

clone size	V gene	J gene	D gene	CDR3 DNA	CDR3 protein
few	TRBV12-3/TRBV12-4	TRBJ1-5	NA	TGTGCCAGCAGTTTAGACCTACAGCCCCAGCATTTT	CASSLDLQPQHF
NA	TRBV28	TRBJ2-3	TRBD1	TGTGCCAGCAGTCCCTGGACAGGGGGCGCCGGACCAGATACGCAGTATTTT	CASSPWTGGAGPDTQYF
many	TRBV6-2/TRBV6-3	TRBJ1-5	NA	TGTGCCAGCAGTCCCTCGACAGCTCCAAATCAGCCCCAGCATTTT	CASSPSTAPNQPQHF
many	TRBV29-1	TRBJ2-5	TRBD1	TGCAGCGTAGCTGATCAAGGGACAGGGCCGGGGACCCAGTACTTC	CSVADQGTGPGTQYF
few	TRBV6-2/TRBV6-3	TRBJ2-7	NA	TGTGCCAGCAAAGGGGACACGTCCTACGAGCAGTACTTC	CASKGDTSYEQYF
many	TRBV27	TRBJ2-7	TRBD1	TGTGCCAGCAGTCGAACGGGACAGGGAGCCTACGAGCAGTACTTC	CASSRTGQGAYEQYF
many	TRBV25-1	TRBJ2-7	NA	TGTGCCAGCAGTGAATCCCCTCGCGAGCAGTACTTC	CASSESPREQYF
many	TRBV28	TRBJ2-7	NA	TGTGCCAGCAGTTCCACTAGCAAAAGGCCCTACGAGCAGTACTTC	CASSSTSKRPYEQYF
NA	TRBV28	TRBJ1-2	TRBD1	TGTGCCAGCAGTCACGCCGGGACAGGGGGCGCGGGGGGCTACACCTTC	CASSHAGTGGAGGYTF
NA	TRBV3-1	TRBJ1-4	NA	TGTGCCAGCAGCCAAGGCATCGGTCCAACTAATGAAAAACTGTTTTTT	CASSQGIGPTNEKLFF
many	TRBV12-3/TRBV12-4	TRBJ2-1	TRBD2	TGTGCCAGCAGTCTCCTCAGCGGGAGGTTGAGGAATGAGCAGTTCTTC	CASSLLSGRLRNEQFF
many	TRBV12-3/TRBV12-4	TRBJ1-5	TRBD1	TGTGCCAGCAGTTCCGATACAGGGGTTAGCAATCAGCCCCAGCATTTT	CASSSDTGVSNQPQHF
many	TRBV4-1	TRBJ2-1	NA	TGCGCCAGCAGCCAAGATAGGCGCCAGGTAAATGAGCAGTTCTTC	CASSQDRRQVNEQFF
many	TRBV3-1	TRBJ2-1	NA	TGTGCCAGCAGCCAAGCACTGGGTGAGCAGTTCTTC	CASSQALGEQFF
few	TRBV6-6	TRBJ1-1	TRBD1	TGTGCCAGCAGGACTGACAGGGATCCTTCCGGCACTGAAGCTTTCTTT	CASRTDRDPSGTEAFF
many	TRBV7-9	TRBJ2-4	NA	TGTGCCAGCAGCTTAGTGGCACAGGCTTTCGGGAACATTCAGTACTTC	CASSLVAQAFGNIQYF
many	TRBV7-6	TRBJ2-3	NA	TGTGCCAGCAGCTTGGGCTCGTCTAGCACAGATACGCAGTATTTT	CASSLGSSSTDTQYF
many	TRBV28	TRBJ2-7	TRBD1	TGTGCCACCCTTACAGCCGGACAGGGGTTGGATGAGCAGTACTTC	CATLTAGQGLDEQYF
many	TRBV7-2	TRBJ1-1	TRBD1	TGTGCCAGCAGCCCGGGGACAGTAGGGAACACTGAAGCTTTCTTT	CASSPGTVGNTEAFF
many	TRBV12-5	TRBJ1-1	TRBD1	TGTGCTAGTGGCCACGGACAGGACGGTAGGACTGAAGCTTTCTTT	CASGHGQDGRTEAFF
few	TRBV20-1	TRBJ1-1	TRBD1	TGCAGTGCTAGTCAGGACAGGGATGGGGCTGAAGCTTTCTTT	CSASQDRDGAEAFF
many	TRBV7-2	TRBJ2-7	NA	TGTGCCAGCAGCTTAGCACCCTACGAGCAGTACTTC	CASSLAPYEQYF
few	TRBV5-1	TRBJ2-7	TRBD2	TGCGCCAGCAGCTTCGGGACCTGGGGGGGGCAGTACTTC	CASSFGTWGGQYF
NA	TRBV20-1	TRBJ1-1	NA	TGCAGTGCTAGACGGACCCTATTGAACACTGAAGCTTTCTTT	CSARRTLLNTEAFF
few	TRBV6-6	TRBJ1-5	NA	TGTGCCAGCAGTCTCCAGAAGGGAGGGAGTCAGCCCCAGCATTTT	CASSLQKGGSQPQHF
many	TRBV7-6	TRBJ2-7	NA	TGTGCCAGCAGCCCCGGACTGGGCCTGAGGTACGAGCAGTACTTC	CASSPGLGLRYEQYF
few	TRBV6-1	TRBJ2-7	NA	TGTGCCAGCGAAATTGACAGACTATCCGAGCAGTACTTC	CASEIDRLSEQYF
many	TRBV7-8	TRBJ2-3	NA	TGTGCCGGAAAGCGTTATAGCACAGATACGCAGTATTTT	CAGKRYSTDTQYF
many	TRBV29-1	TRBJ2-5	TRBD1	TGCAGCGGGGGACAGTCCCAGGGGACCCAGTACTTC	CSGGQSQGTQYF
NA	TRBV27	TRBJ2-1	NA	TGTGCCAGCAGTCCAACAGAGCACAATGAGCAGTTCTTC	CASSPTEHNEQFF
many	TRBV5-6	TRBJ2-1	NA	TGTGCCAGCAGCTTTTGGACTGGGGGCAATGAGCAGTTCTTC	CASSFWTGGNEQFF
many	TRBV7-7	TRBJ2-5	NA	TGTGCTAGCTCCCGAGGGGCGGAGGAGACCCAGTACTTC	CASSRGAEETQYF
few	TRBV2	TRBJ2-7	NA	TGTGCCAGCAGTGCCCGCGAGCTTGGGGAGCAGTACTTC	CASSARELGEQYF
few	TRBV14	TRBJ1-2	NA	TGTGCCAGCAGCCAAGTGGGCAGGGAGACCTTC	CASSQVGRETF
many	TRBV6-2/TRBV6-3	TRBJ2-7	NA	TGTGCCAGCAGTAGGACACCCGTCTCCTACGAGCAGTACTTC	CASSRTPVSYEQYF
many	TRBV12-3/TRBV12-4	TRBJ1-4	NA	TGTGCCAGCAGTTTAGGGGTCGATAGTGAAAAACTGTTTTTT	CASSLGVDSEKLFF